Described below is a single TCR beta chain sequence and its context. Its antigen is still unknown. Nothing much larger sits one base from this clone, and base qualities are not available. This sample is drawn from a study of cytomegalovirus exposure and HLA in healthy donors (TCRdb year 2017). For context, the study as a whole: A later analysis indicated that the 130 or so validation repertoires were generated on the platform also employed for the approximately 700 repertoires of the first cohort. To predict cytomegalovirus infection status, the study brought together high-throughput TCR immunosequencing, statistical association of individual TCRs with disease status, and machine learning. The aim of the study was to test whether cataloging public T cell receptors could identify signatures of past pathogen exposure. Besides the first cohort of 666 subjects, a separate validation cohort made up of over a hundred different subjects was used.

Receptor libraries were prepared by the immunoSEQ multiplex PCR assay. The authors processed their data as follows. A statistical classification framework was built for diagnosing cytomegalovirus status from the catalog of TCR beta chain sequences. This is the immuneACCESS table as TCRdb keeps it, with only in-frame sequences that have V and J called. A part of the clones is gone; compared with another copy, unresolved V genes explain less than half, and the rest is unexplained. The DNA gave D and trimming, while V, J and clone size come from that table. The sample data list tens of thousands of clones, and about 97% of these were observed just once. The top ten hold around 1.6% of the sample. Study-wide findings and limitations: Most TCR sequences were seen in very few donors, while some public TCRs were found in many individuals. A later analysis had no HLA typing for the validation cohort, so co-occurrence there was scored across all 110 or so repertoires. According to the authors, the approach could potentially be generalized to other disease states and immunological phenotypes. In vitro tests confirmed that three of the cytomegalovirus-associated TCR beta chains recognize cytomegalovirus antigens. Cytomegalovirus status was reported to be diagnosed by the classifier with high specificity and sensitivity in both the original and validation cohorts. In a later analysis, TCRs clustered in the first cohort were found to also tend to co-occur in the 120 or so validation repertoires, with 94% of cluster scores above 0. The study listed 150 to 200 TCR beta chains as associated with cytomegalovirus.

The donors were included in the validation cohort of 120 subjects, a group kept apart from the roughly 700-subject first cohort. The source of this sequence is a woman younger than 30 in good health and CMV-seropositive. The source material was PBMCs.

The nucleotide sequence reads TGTGCCAGTAGTATCCCAGGGGATCAGCCCCAGCATTTT. Protein translation: CASSIPGDQPQHF. The sequence is built from TRBV19 and TRBJ1-5; the D region possibly corresponds to TRBD1 (6 bases align). Via the germline V gene (reference sequence), CDR1 is LNHDA and CDR2 SQIVND. V gives up 3 bases and J gives up 5 bases, and the segment between their germline ends measures 8 bases. The CDR3 goes from the cysteine to the phenylalanine over 13 residues. CDR3 DNA is the only sequence kept; it has 39 bases, read in frame from the first base.